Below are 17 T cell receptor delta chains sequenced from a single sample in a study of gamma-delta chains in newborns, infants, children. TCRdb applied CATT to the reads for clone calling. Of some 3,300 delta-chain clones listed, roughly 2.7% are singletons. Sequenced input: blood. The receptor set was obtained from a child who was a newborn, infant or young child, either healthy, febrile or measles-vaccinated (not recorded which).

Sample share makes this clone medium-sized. The CDR3 spells CACDTLLGNRDLNTDKLIF. Here the CDR3 DNA reads TGTGCCTGTGACACCTTACTGGGGAATAGGGACTTAAACACCGATAAACTCATCTTT. V usage is TRDV2 and J usage is TRDJ1, with 7 bases identical to TRDD3. CDR1 GEAIGNYY and CDR2 EKD come from the germline V gene. This CDR3 is 19 amino acids long. V was clipped by 0 bases and J by 0 bases; unmatched bases: 15.

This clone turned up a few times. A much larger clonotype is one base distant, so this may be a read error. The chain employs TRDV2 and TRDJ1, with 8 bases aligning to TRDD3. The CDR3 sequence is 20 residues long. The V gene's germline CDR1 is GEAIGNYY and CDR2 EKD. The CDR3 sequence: CARDTVKDWGIPSYTDKLIF. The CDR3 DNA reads TGTGCCCGTGACACCGTGAAAGATTGGGGGATCCCATCGTACACCGATAAACTCATCTTT.

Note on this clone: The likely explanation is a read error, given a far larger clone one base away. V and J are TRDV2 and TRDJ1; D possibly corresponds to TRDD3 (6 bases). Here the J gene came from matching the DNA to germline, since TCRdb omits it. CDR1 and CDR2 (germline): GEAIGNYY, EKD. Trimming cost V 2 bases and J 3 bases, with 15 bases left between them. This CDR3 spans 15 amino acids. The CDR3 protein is CACDILGSGSDKLIF. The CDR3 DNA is TGTGCCTGTGACATCCTGGGGAGCGGGTCCGATAAACTCATCTTT.

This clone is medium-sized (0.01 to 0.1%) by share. The DNA for the CDR3 is TGTGCCTGTGACAGCCTTCCTACAAGGGATAAACTCATCTTT. Translation gives CACDSLPTRDKLIF. This chain uses TRDV2 with TRDJ1; TRDD2 matches at 9 bases. J lost 5 bases, V lost 2 bases, and 5 bases had no gene match. Germline V gives CDR1 GEAIGNYY, CDR2 EKD. The CDR3 has 14 amino acids.

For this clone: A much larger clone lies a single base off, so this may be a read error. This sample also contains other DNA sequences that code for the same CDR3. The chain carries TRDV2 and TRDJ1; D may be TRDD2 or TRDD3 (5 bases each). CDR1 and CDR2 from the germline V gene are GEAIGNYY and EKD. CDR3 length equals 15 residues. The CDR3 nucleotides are TGTGCCTGTGAGTCCCTACTGGAGCGCACCGATAAGCTCATCTTT. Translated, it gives CACESLLERTDKLIF.

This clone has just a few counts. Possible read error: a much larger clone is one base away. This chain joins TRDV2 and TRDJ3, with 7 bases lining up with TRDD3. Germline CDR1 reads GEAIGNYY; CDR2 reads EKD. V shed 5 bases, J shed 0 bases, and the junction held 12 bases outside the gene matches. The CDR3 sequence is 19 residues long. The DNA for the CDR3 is TGTGCCTGTGGCACGCTGGGGGCTCAAAGCTCCTGGGACACCCGACAGATGTTTTTC. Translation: CACGTLGAQSSWDTRQMFF.

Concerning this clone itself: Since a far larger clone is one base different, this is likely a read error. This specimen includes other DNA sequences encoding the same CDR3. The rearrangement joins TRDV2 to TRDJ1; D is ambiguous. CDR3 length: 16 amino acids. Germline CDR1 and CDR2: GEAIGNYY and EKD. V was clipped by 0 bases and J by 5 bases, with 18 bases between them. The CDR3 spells CACDTVTAAGSDKLIF. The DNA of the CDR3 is TGTGCCTGTGACACCGTGACGGCCGCCGGTAGTGATAAACTCATCTTT.

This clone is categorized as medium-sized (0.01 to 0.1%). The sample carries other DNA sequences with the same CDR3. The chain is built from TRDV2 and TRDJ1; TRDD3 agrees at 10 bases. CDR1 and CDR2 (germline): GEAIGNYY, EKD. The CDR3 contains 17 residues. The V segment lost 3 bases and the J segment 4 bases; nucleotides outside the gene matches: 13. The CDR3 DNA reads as TGTGCCTGTGACCCAATCCTAGGGGGGATACGCGGCGATAAACTCATCTTT. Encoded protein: CACDPILGGIRGDKLIF.

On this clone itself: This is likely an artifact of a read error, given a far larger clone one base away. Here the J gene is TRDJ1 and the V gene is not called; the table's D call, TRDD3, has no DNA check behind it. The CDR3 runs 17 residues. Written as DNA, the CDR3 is TGTGCCTGTGACACTCTGGGGGATACGCGGGGCACCTATAAACTCATCTTT. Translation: CACDTLGDTRGTYKLIF.

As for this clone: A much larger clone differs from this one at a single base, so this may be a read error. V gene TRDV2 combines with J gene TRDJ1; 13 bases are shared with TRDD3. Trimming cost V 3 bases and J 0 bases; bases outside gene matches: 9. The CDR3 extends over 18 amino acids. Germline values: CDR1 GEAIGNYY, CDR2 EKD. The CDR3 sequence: CACDLLGDTTLHTDKLIF. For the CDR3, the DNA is TGTGCCTGTGACTTACTGGGGGATACGACGCTACACACCGATAAACTCATCTTT.

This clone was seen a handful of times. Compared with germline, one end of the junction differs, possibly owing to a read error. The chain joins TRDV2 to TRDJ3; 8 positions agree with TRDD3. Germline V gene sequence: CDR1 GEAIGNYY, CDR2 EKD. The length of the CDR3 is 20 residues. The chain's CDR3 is CACDTGTLGGSSWDTRQLFF. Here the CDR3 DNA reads TGTGCCTGTGACACCGGGACACTGGGGGGAAGCTCCTGGGACACCCGACAGTTGTTTTTC.

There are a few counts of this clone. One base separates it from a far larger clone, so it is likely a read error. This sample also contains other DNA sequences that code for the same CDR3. The CDR3 reads CACDTVGYHTDKLIF. The CDR3 DNA follows: TGTGCCTGCGACACCGTGGGATACCACACCGATAAACTCATCTTT. The chain uses TRDV2 and TRDJ1; TRDD3 matches 7 bases. Germline V gene lookup returns CDR1 GEAIGNYY and CDR2 EKD. This CDR3 comprises 15 residues.

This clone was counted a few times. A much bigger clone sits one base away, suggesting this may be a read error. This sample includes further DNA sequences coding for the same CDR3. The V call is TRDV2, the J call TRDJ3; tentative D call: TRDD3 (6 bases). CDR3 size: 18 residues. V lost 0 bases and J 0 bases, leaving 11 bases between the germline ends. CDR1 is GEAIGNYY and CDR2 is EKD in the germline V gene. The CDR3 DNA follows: TGTGCCTGTGACACCGCTGGGGCAAGCTCCTGGGACACCCGACAGATGTTTTTC. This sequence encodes CACDTAGASSWDTRQMFF.

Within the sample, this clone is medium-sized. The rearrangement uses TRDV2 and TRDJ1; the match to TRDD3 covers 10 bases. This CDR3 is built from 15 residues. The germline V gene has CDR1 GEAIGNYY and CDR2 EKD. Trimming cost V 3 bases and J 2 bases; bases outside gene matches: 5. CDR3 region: CACDALLGDTDKLIF. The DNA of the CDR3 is TGTGCCTGTGACGCCCTACTGGGGGATACCGATAAACTCATCTTT.

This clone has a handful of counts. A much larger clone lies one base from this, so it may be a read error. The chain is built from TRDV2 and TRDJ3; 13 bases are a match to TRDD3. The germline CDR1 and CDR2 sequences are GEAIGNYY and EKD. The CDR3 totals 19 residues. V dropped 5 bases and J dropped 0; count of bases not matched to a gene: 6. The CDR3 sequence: CACGILGDTSSWDTRQMFF. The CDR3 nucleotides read TGTGCCTGTGGCATACTGGGGGATACGAGCTCCTGGGACACCCGACAGATGTTTTTC.

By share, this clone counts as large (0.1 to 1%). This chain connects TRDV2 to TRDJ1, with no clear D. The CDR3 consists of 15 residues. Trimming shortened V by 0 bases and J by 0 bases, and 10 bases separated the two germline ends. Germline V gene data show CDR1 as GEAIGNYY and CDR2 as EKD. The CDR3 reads CACDTVGPYTDKLIF. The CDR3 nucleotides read TGTGCCTGTGACACCGTTGGGCCCTACACCGATAAACTCATCTTT.

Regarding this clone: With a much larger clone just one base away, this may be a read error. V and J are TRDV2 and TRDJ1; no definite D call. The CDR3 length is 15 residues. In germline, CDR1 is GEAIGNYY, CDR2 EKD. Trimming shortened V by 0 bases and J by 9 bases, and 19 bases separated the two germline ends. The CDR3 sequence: CACDTVGFQISELIF. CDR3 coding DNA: TGTGCCTGTGACACCGTTGGTTTCCAAATCAGCGAACTCATCTTT.